Each of the 12 T cell receptor beta chains below was sequenced from the same sample in a study of blood T cell repertoires in COVID-19. Clones were sequenced by immunoSEQ multiplex PCR, and TCRdb holds only the in-frame ones, with some missing. The sample lists around 140,000 clones; over 70% were seen once. Sample: peripheral blood. The origin of the receptors is a woman aged 60 to 75 with acute or convalescent COVID-19.

V is TRBV27 and J is TRBJ1-1, with D possibly TRBD1 on 6 matching bases. V was pared by 5 bases and J by 0 bases, with 19 bases between. The CDR3 loop spans 17 amino acids. CDR1 MNHEY and CDR2 SMNVEV come from the germline V gene (reference sequence). CDR3 in amino acids: CASSRGGPTDMNTEAFF. CDR3 coding DNA: TGTGCCAGCAGTCGGGGGGGGCCTACCGATATGAACACTGAAGCTTTCTTT.

The V and J genes are TRBV12-5 and TRBJ1-1, with 7 bases fitting TRBD1. J gave up 3 bases and V 4 bases, and 5 bases lay outside the gene matches. There are 14 residues in the CDR3. The germline V gene encodes CDR1 LGHNT and CDR2 FRNRAP. CDR3 region: CASGSGQLDTEAFF. CDR3 bases: TGTGCTAGTGGTTCGGGACAGTTGGACACTGAAGCTTTCTTT.

The chain combines TRBV6-6 with TRBJ1-5; D perhaps matches TRBD1 (5 bases). This CDR3 region has 15 residues. Trimming shortened V by 4 bases and J by 0 bases, and 10 bases separated the two germline ends. Per the germline V gene, CDR1 is MNHNY and CDR2 is SVGAGI (reference sequence). The CDR3 loop is CASSSGTSSNQPQHF. The CDR3 DNA reads as TGTGCCAGCAGTTCAGGGACTTCTAGCAATCAGCCCCAGCATTTT.

The V and J genes are TRBV6-5 and TRBJ2-7; 11 positions match TRBD2. Germline-derived CDR1 and CDR2 are MNHEY and SVGAGI. The ends lost 8 bases at V and 2 bases at J; junction bases unmatched: 5. The CDR3 consists of 14 residues. This CDR3 reads CASRGLAVTYEQYF. CDR3 nucleotide sequence: TGTGCCAGCCGGGGACTAGCGGTGACCTACGAGCAGTACTTC.

The chain links TRBV30 to TRBJ2-5; D gene unclear. This CDR3 is built from 14 residues. The germline gives CDR1 GTSNPN, CDR2 SVGIG (reference sequence). The germline V and J ends were trimmed by 0 bases and 5 bases, with 13 bases remaining between them. This CDR3 reads CAWSVGTKLETQYF. DNA for the CDR3: TGTGCCTGGAGTGTAGGAACTAAATTGGAGACCCAGTACTTC.

The V and J genes are TRBV6-5 and TRBJ1-1; possible D gene TRBD1, 5 bases. Germline CDR1 MNHEY, CDR2 SVGAGI. Between the trimmed V and J ends, which lost 2 bases and 3 bases, there was a span of 10 bases. The CDR3 runs 14 residues. For the CDR3, the DNA is TGTGCCAGCAGTTACCTCCCGGGGGACACTGAAGCTTTCTTT. Translating it yields CASSYLPGDTEAFF.

This clone has just a few counts. V is TRBV25-1 and J is TRBJ2-7; 11 bases are shared with TRBD2. The germline CDR1 and CDR2 sequences are MGHDK and SYGVNS. The CDR3 runs 17 residues. Trimming cost V 2 bases and J 3 bases; bases outside gene matches: 9. Written as DNA, the CDR3 is TGTGCCAGCAGTGAACCCATTAGCGGGAGGGCTCACTACGAGCAGTACTTC. Protein sequence: CASSEPISGRAHYEQYF.

V and J are TRBV7-6 and TRBJ2-1; 8 bases are a match to TRBD2. This CDR3 is built from 16 residues. Germline assignment: CDR1 SGHVS and CDR2 FNYEAQ. V lost 0 bases to trimming and J lost 0 bases; unmatched junction nucleotides: 1. The CDR3 DNA sequence: TGTGCCAGCAGCTTAGCCGGGACTAGCTCCTACAATGAGCAGTTCTTC. Protein: CASSLAGTSSYNEQFF.

The chain couples TRBV15 to TRBJ1-4; D gene ambiguous. The CDR3 totals 15 residues. Germline-derived CDR1 and CDR2 are LNHNV and YYDKDF (reference sequence). V lost 0 bases and J 0 bases, leaving 5 bases between the germline ends. The CDR3 DNA is TGTGCCACCAGCAGAGATTCTGCAACTAATGAAAAACTGTTTTTT. Encoded protein: CATSRDSATNEKLFF.

The chain recombines TRBV12-3 or TRBV12-4 with TRBJ2-7; no definite D call. V lost 3 bases and J 2 bases, leaving 8 bases between the germline ends. The CDR3 contains 13 residues. The CDR3 loop is CASSFRGAYEQYF. The CDR3, as DNA: TGTGCCAGCAGTTTCCGCGGAGCCTACGAGCAGTACTTC.

The CDR3 DNA reads as TGTGCCTGGAGTGTACGACAGGTTCGAAATCAGCCCCAGCATTTT. Translated: CAWSVRQVRNQPQHF. V usage is TRBV30 and J usage is TRBJ1-5, with D possibly TRBD1 on 6 matching bases. Trimming took off 0 bases at V and 4 bases at J, with 13 bases between the two ends. Germline CDR1 and CDR2: GTSNPN and SVGIG (reference sequence). The CDR3 has 15 residues.

The chain recombines TRBV28 with TRBJ2-5; a weak D match, TRBD2 (7 bases). The CDR3 loop spans 15 amino acids. Germline lookup yields CDR1 MDHEN and CDR2 SYDVKM. V lost 7 bases, J lost 4 bases, and 19 bases lay in between. In DNA form, the CDR3 reads TGTGCCAGCACCTGGGGGGGCGGGGGTCGAGAGACCCAGTACTTC. Translated, it gives CASTWGGGGRETQYF.